These 20 T cell receptor beta chains share one sample of origin, sequenced in a study of T cell responses to AZD1222 COVID-19 vaccine. TCRdb's copy holds only in-frame clones and misses some; the assay was immunoSEQ multiplex PCR. The repertoire has under 150,000 clones, 80% to 90% of them found once; the top ten carry roughly 8.9%. Sequencing used peripheral blood, obtained 28 days after the second AZD1222 dose. Receptors originate from an adult who received the AZD1222 COVID-19 vaccine.

This rearrangement joins TRBV7-8 to TRBJ1-1, with D possibly matching TRBD1 (5 bases). Germline-derived CDR1 and CDR2 are SGHVS and FQNEAQ. This CDR3 region has 13 residues. The V gene lost 3 bases and the J gene lost 7 bases, with 12 bases spanning the gap. This chain's CDR3 is CASSLPIRDEAFF. DNA of the CDR3: TGTGCCAGCAGCTTGCCCATCAGGGATGAAGCTTTCTTT. Full variable domain (missing parts from reference TRBV7-8 and TRBJ1-1): GAGVSQSPRYKVAKRGQDVALRCDPISGHVSLFWYQQALGQGPEFLTYFQNEAQLDKSGLPSDRFFAERPEGSVSTLKIQRTQQEDSAVYLCASSLPIRDEAFFGQGTRLTVV.

The chain couples TRBV12-5 to TRBJ1-1; D ambiguous. Trimming removed 0 bases from V and 7 bases from J, with 12 bases in between. The CDR3 totals 14 residues. The germline gives CDR1 LGHNT, CDR2 FRNRAP. The CDR3 nucleotides read TGTGCTAGTGGTTTGGTACCCCTAACCGGTGAAGCTTTCTTT. Amino acid sequence: CASGLVPLTGEAFF.

The chain joins TRBV19 to TRBJ2-3; possible D gene TRBD1, 6 bases. The V end was cut by 4 bases, the J end by 9 bases, with 14 bases between. The CDR3 loop spans 13 amino acids. Germline V gives CDR1 LNHDA, CDR2 SQIVND (reference sequence). CDR3 nucleotide sequence: TGTGCCAGTAGTAGCCAACAGGGATCCACGCAGTATTTT. The encoded protein is CASSSQQGSTQYF.

This clone was counted a single time. The chain couples TRBV27 to TRBJ2-5; D gene ambiguous. Trimming took 5 bases from V and 9 from J, leaving 19 bases between them. Germline CDR1 MNHEY, CDR2 SMNVEV (reference sequence). CDR3 length: 14 amino acids. The CDR3 sequence: CASSPIDQQVAQYF. The DNA for the CDR3 is TGTGCCAGCAGTCCTATAGATCAACAAGTGGCCCAGTACTTC.

This clone occurred a few times. This rearrangement joins TRBV6-4 to TRBJ2-2, with a possible D match to TRBD1 (6 bases). This CDR3 comprises 13 residues. CDR1 and CDR2 from the germline V gene are MRHNA and SNTAGT. V was trimmed by 4 bases and J by 3 bases, leaving 6 bases between them. DNA for the CDR3: TGTGCCAGCAGTGCAGGGGACACCGGGGAGCTGTTTTTT. As protein: CASSAGDTGELFF.

V usage is TRBV4-1 and J usage is TRBJ1-2; 9 bases agree with TRBD1. V was pared by 4 bases and J by 6 bases, with 12 bases of the junction left unmatched. The length of the CDR3 is 16 residues. Germline V gene lookup returns CDR1 MGHRA and CDR2 YSYEKL. The CDR3 bases are TGCGCCAGCAGCCTTCAACAGGGGGCGCTTGGGAATGGCTACACCTTC. Protein product: CASSLQQGALGNGYTF.

The V call is TRBV27, the J call TRBJ1-2; D is ambiguous. Looked up from germline, CDR1 is MNHEY and CDR2 is SMNVEV (reference sequence). This CDR3 has 14 residues. Trimming took off 5 bases at V and 5 bases at J, with 15 bases between the two ends. The CDR3 protein is CASSDLGSTYGYTF. As DNA, the CDR3 is TGTGCCAGCAGTGACCTCGGGTCTACTTATGGCTACACCTTC.

The V and J genes are TRBV6-6 and TRBJ1-1, with 8 bases matching TRBD1. Losses at the gene ends were 2 bases for V and 4 bases for J; bases not matched to a gene: 6. From germline, CDR1 is MNHNY and CDR2 SVGAGI (reference sequence). The CDR3 loop spans 15 amino acids. The DNA for the CDR3 is TGTGCCAGCAGTTACCCCCGGACAGGGAGCACTGAAGCTTTCTTT. Amino acids: CASSYPRTGSTEAFF.

V gene TRBV5-1 combines with J gene TRBJ1-6, with D unresolved. V dropped 0 bases and J dropped 3 bases, with 4 bases sitting between them. Per germline, CDR1 SGHRS and CDR2 YFSETQ. This CDR3 comprises 14 residues. CDR3 DNA sequence: TGCGCCAGCAGCTTGGACAGCTATAATTCACCCCTCCACTTT. It is translated as CASSLDSYNSPLHF.

This clone was detected once. The CDR3 is CASSSALAEGRKYF. Here the CDR3 DNA reads TGTGCCAGCAGCTCAGCGCTAGCGGAGGGCCGTAAGTACTTC. The rearrangement links TRBV11-2 to TRBJ2-7; 7 bases map to TRBD2. This CDR3 region has 14 residues. V shed 4 bases and J 11 bases; nucleotides not matched to a gene: 14. Germline CDR1 and CDR2: SGHAT and FQNNGV. The variable domain in full, completed from reference TRBV11-2 and TRBJ2-7, reads EAGVAQSPRYKIIEKRQSVAFWCNPISGHATLYWYQQILGQGPKLLIQFQNNGVVDDSQLPKDRFSAERLKGVDSTLKIQPAKLEDSAVYLCASSSALAEGRKYFGPGTRLTVT.

This clone was detected once. This chain uses TRBV11-1 with TRBJ1-2; D uncertain. The V and J ends lost 5 bases and 4 bases respectively, with 14 bases between them. Germline V gene sequence: CDR1 SGHAT, CDR2 FQDESV (reference sequence). The CDR3 runs to 14 residues. The CDR3 here is CASSIQHPGYGYTF. The DNA of the CDR3 is TGTGCCAGCAGCATACAGCACCCGGGCTATGGCTACACCTTC.

This sequence joins TRBV29-1 and TRBJ2-3; TRBD2 matches at 9 bases. This CDR3 contains 15 residues. J lost 3 bases, V lost 4 bases, and 8 bases had no gene match. Germline V gene data show CDR1 as SQVTM and CDR2 as ANQGSEA. CDR3 nucleotide sequence: TGCAGCGTTGGAGGTAGCGGGAGAGGGACAGATACGCAGTATTTT. Amino acid sequence: CSVGGSGRGTDTQYF.

V is TRBV21-1 and J is TRBJ2-1; TRBD1, as called in the table, went unchecked against the DNA. TRBV21-1 is flagged as a pseudogene. CDR3 size: 14 residues. The CDR3 protein is CASSKQGFYNEQFF. In nucleotides, the CDR3 is TGTGCCAGCAGCAAACAGGGGTTCTACAATGAGCAGTTCTTC.

This chain links TRBV30 with TRBJ2-1, with 8 positions matching TRBD2. Losses at the gene ends were 0 bases for V and 1 base for J; bases not matched to a gene: 8. The germline V gene encodes CDR1 GTSNPN and CDR2 SVGIG (reference sequence). This CDR3 has 17 amino acids. The CDR3 loop is CAWSVRVAGRSYNEQFF. CDR3 sequence (DNA): TGTGCCTGGAGTGTACGGGTAGCGGGGAGGTCCTACAATGAGCAGTTCTTC.

This chain connects TRBV5-4 to TRBJ2-1; 7 bases fit TRBD2. This CDR3 is built from 15 residues. Germline values: CDR1 SGHNT, CDR2 YYREEE (reference sequence). The V gene end was trimmed by 4 bases and the J gene end by 4 bases; junction bases not matched to a gene: 8. Here the CDR3 DNA reads TGTGCCAGCAGCCCGCCGGGTAGCGGGTACAATGAGCAGTTCTTC. Its protein is CASSPPGSGYNEQFF.

The chain recombines TRBV10-3 with TRBJ1-2, with a weak D call TRBD1 (5 bases). CDR3 length equals 12 residues. Germline V lookup: CDR1 ENHRY, CDR2 SYGVKD. Trimming stripped 2 bases from V and 4 bases from J, with 5 bases between. The CDR3 loop is CAISEGGYGYTF. Here the CDR3 DNA reads TGTGCCATCAGTGAGGGGGGCTATGGCTACACCTTC.

This clone was recorded once. The genes are TRBV10-3 and TRBJ1-4; 12 bases line up with TRBD1. The CDR3 covers 13 residues. From germline, CDR1 is ENHRY and CDR2 SYGVKD. V shed 8 bases, J shed 11 bases, and the junction held 6 bases outside the gene matches. CDR3 amino acids: CAIRNGTGGKLFF. In DNA form, the CDR3 reads TGTGCCATCCGAAACGGGACAGGGGGCAAACTGTTTTTT.

The chain uses TRBV6-6 and TRBJ1-2; 8 nucleotides agree with TRBD1. V shed 5 bases, J shed 1 base, and the junction held 6 bases outside the gene matches. CDR3 length: 15 residues. Germline CDR1 reads MNHNY; CDR2 reads SVGAGI (reference sequence). The CDR3 DNA reads as TGTGCCAGCAGTAACGGACAGGGCTTTAACTATGGCTACACCTTC. It encodes CASSNGQGFNYGYTF.

The chain employs TRBV19 and TRBJ2-4; D is uncertain. V was trimmed by 2 bases and J by 6 bases, leaving 5 bases between them. The CDR3 extends over 12 amino acids. The germline V gene encodes CDR1 LNHDA and CDR2 SQIVND (reference sequence). The CDR3 bases are TGTGCCAGTAGTATAATAGGAAACATTCAGTACTTC. This encodes CASSIIGNIQYF.

This clone was counted once. The rearrangement links TRBV4-2 to TRBJ1-2; a possible D gene is TRBD1 (5 bases). The CDR3 sequence is 13 residues long. Germline assignment: CDR1 LGHNA and CDR2 YNFKEQ. Trimming stripped 1 base from V and 3 bases from J, with 6 bases between. As DNA, the CDR3 is TGTGCCAGCAGCCAAGTAGGGGACTATGGCTACACCTTC. It is translated as CASSQVGDYGYTF.